This TCR beta chain was retrieved from a study of blood T cell repertoires in COVID-19. In the study overall: Acute-phase and convalescent COVID-19 samples originated in the United States, Italy and Spain. T cells, B-cell-depleted T cells, or PBMCs supplied cDNA or gDNA.

Germline values: CDR1 DFQATT, CDR2 SNEGSKA (reference sequence). The CDR3 has 15 amino acids. V shed 3 bases and J shed 2 bases, with 17 bases lying between them. Original methodology: Amplification of reference gene primers was used by the study to estimate nucleated cell counts. Produced via immunoSEQ multiplex PCR; TCRdb's table is partial and in-frame only. V and J calls and clone size follow that table, whereas D and trimming were derived from the DNA. This table has under 300,000 clones, around 87% appearing once. The clonotype originates from a man aged 55 to 70 who had recovered from COVID-19. Specimen: peripheral blood. The chain recombines TRBV20-1 with TRBJ2-7; D perhaps matches TRBD1 (6 bases). CDR3: CSASSQGFSPYEQYF. The CDR3 DNA reads TGCAGTGCTAGTTCGCAGGGGTTCAGCCCCTACGAGCAGTACTTC.